This is a list of T cell receptor beta chains from one sample in a study of T-cell memory formation after mild COVID-19. One entry per CDR3 protein results from TCRdb running MiXCR on the 5' RACE reads. The data show roughly 130,000 distinct CDR3 sequences, with approximately 6.3% seen just once and roughly 2.2% held by the top ten. Sequencing input: PBMCs or a T cell subset sorted from them (not recorded which). These receptors were taken from an adult woman who had mild COVID-19 (a few samples of this study predate the infection). Cell type and time point are not known. Both conserved end residues are part of each CDR3. Fields, in order: CDR3 protein, CDR3 DNA, J gene, clone size, V gene, D gene. The D gene is left open where the match is weak. Size values are once, few and many counts, or a class for expanded clones, and some rows have none.

CASSAQGGPPYF TGTGCCAGCAGTGCACAGGGGGGTCCTCCGTATTTT TRBJ2-3 few TRBV12-3/TRBV12-4 TRBD1
CASSSPPRGRYEQYF TGTGCCAGCAGTAGTCCTCCCAGGGGTCGCTACGAGCAGTACTTC TRBJ2-7 few TRBV2 NA
CASRPTRDTGELFF TGTGCCAGCAGGCCCACCCGGGACACCGGGGAGCTGTTTTTT TRBJ2-2 many TRBV12-3/TRBV12-4 NA
CASRGTGGPRRYGYTF TGTGCCAGCAGAGGGACAGGGGGCCCCCGGCGCTATGGCTACACCTTC TRBJ1-2 few TRBV12-3/TRBV12-4 TRBD1
CSVDFTDTQYF TGCAGCGTTGATTTCACAGATACGCAGTATTTT TRBJ2-3 NA TRBV29-1 NA
CASSLKTSLNEQYF TGTGCCAGCAGCCTCAAGACTAGTCTGAACGAGCAGTACTTC TRBJ2-7 many TRBV7-9 NA
CASSLRREEDTQYF TGTGCCAGCAGCTTACGACGTGAGGAAGATACGCAGTATTTT TRBJ2-3 few TRBV7-9 NA
CASSQGGSVRGSPLHF TGTGCCAGCAGTCAGGGGGGATCGGTTCGGGGTTCACCCCTCCACTTT TRBJ1-6 many TRBV12-3/TRBV12-4 TRBD1
CASSETAEAFF TGTGCCAGCAGCGAGACAGCTGAAGCTTTCTTT TRBJ1-1 NA TRBV2 NA
CASSPWLAEPAYNEQFF TGTGCCAGCTCACCGTGGCTAGCGGAACCCGCCTACAATGAGCAGTTCTTC TRBJ2-1 few TRBV18 TRBD2
CSLGFLHEQFF TGCAGCCTTGGTTTCCTGCATGAGCAGTTCTTC TRBJ2-1 many TRBV20-1 NA
CASTPHVAGVQETQYF TGTGCCAGCACCCCACATGTAGCGGGGGTCCAAGAGACCCAGTACTTC TRBJ2-5 NA TRBV5-5 TRBD2
CASSLGSISNQPQHF TGTGCCAGCAGCTTGGGGAGTATAAGCAATCAGCCCCAGCATTTT TRBJ1-5 NA TRBV5-6 NA
CATSENNIGNQPQHF TGTGCCACCAGTGAAAACAACATTGGCAATCAGCCCCAGCATTTT TRBJ1-5 many TRBV24-1 NA
CASSEQYEQYF TGTGCCAGCAGTGAACAGTACGAGCAGTACTTC TRBJ2-7 NA TRBV2 NA
CASTFPGSNQPQHF TGTGCCAGTACGTTCCCAGGAAGCAATCAGCCCCAGCATTTT TRBJ1-5 NA TRBV19 NA
CACQRGQGNSGELFF TGTGCCTGTCAGAGGGGACAGGGGAATTCCGGGGAGCTGTTTTTT TRBJ2-2 few TRBV30 TRBD1